What follows describes a single T cell receptor beta chain. The antigen is undetermined. The data stem from a study of identical twins. TCRdb reanalysed the 5' RACE reads using MiXCR and keeps one entry per CDR3 protein. The sample lists roughly 250,000 distinct CDR3 sequences, 7% occurring once. The V gene's germline CDR1 is MGHRA and CDR2 YSYEKL. The V and J ends lost 6 bases and 4 bases, in that order; junction bases with no gene match: 18. This CDR3 region has 18 residues. Regarding the study as a whole: Instead of following the same donors, the conclusions were based on cross-sectional statistical analysis.

This same sample was also taken into another study, of yellow fever vaccine responses in identical twins.

This chain connects TRBV4-1 to TRBJ2-3; TRBD2 matches 8 bases. The TCR was taken from a woman between 18 and 29 years old in good health. The sequenced sample was memory (CD45RO+) T cells sorted from blood. CDR3 nucleotides: TGCGCCAGCAGGAAGGCCGCGAGGGAGCGGGAGATTTCAGATACGCAGTATTTT. Translating it yields CASRKAAREREISDTQYF.